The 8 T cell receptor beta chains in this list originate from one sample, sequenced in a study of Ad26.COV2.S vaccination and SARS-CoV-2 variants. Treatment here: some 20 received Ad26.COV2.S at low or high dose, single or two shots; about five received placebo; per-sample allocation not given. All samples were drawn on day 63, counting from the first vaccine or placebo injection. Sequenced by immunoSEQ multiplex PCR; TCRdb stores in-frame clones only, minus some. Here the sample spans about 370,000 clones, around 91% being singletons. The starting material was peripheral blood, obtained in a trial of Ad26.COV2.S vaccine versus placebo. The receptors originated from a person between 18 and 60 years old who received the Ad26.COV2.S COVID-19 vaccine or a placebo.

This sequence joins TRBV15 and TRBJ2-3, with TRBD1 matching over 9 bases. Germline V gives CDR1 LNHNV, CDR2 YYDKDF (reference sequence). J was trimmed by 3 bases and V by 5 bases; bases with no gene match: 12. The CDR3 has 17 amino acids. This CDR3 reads CATSPLGQGGITDTQYF. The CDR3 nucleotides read TGTGCCACCAGCCCGTTGGGACAGGGAGGAATTACAGATACGCAGTATTTT.

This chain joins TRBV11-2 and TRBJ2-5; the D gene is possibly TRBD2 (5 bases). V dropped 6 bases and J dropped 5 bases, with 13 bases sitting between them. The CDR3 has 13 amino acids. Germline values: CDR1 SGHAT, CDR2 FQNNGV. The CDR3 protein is CASRPGLGETQYF. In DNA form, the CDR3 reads TGTGCCAGCAGACCGGGATTGGGGGAGACCCAGTACTTC.

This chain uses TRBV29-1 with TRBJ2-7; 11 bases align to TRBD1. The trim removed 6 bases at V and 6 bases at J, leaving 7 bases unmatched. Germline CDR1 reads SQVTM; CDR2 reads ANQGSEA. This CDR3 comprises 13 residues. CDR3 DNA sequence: TGCAGCGTCGGGACAGGGGGACGGGGCGAGCAGTACTTC. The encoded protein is CSVGTGGRGEQYF.

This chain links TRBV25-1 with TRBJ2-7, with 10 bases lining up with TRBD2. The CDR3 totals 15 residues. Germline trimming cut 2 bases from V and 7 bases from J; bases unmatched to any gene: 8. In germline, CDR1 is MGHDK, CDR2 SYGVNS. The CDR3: CASSEQASGSGEQYF. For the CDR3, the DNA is TGTGCCAGCAGTGAACAGGCTAGCGGGAGTGGTGAGCAGTACTTC.

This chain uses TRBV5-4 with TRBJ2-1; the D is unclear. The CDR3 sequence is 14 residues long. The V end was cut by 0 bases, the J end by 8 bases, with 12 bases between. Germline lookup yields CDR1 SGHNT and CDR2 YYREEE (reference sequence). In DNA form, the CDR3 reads TGTGCCAGCAGCTTGGCGGGCAGCGTCCATGAGCAGTTCTTC. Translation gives CASSLAGSVHEQFF. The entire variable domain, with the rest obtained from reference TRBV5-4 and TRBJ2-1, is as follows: ETGVTQSPTHLIKTRGQQVTLRCSSQSGHNTVSWYQQALGQGPQFIFQYYREEENGRGNFPPRFSGLQFPNYSSELNVNALELDDSALYLCASSLAGSVHEQFFGPGTRLTVL.

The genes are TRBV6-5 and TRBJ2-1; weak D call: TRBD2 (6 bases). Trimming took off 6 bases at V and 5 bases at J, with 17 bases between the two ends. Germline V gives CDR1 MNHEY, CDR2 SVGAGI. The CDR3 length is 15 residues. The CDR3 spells CASSSPGLTNNEQFF. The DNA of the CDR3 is TGTGCCAGCAGCTCTCCGGGACTCACTAACAATGAGCAGTTCTTC.

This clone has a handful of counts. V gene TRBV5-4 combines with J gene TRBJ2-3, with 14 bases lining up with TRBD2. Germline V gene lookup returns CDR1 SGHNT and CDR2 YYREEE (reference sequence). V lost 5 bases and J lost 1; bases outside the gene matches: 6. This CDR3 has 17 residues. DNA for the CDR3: TGTGCCAGCAGTGGGACTAGCGGGAGACTCCGCACAGATACGCAGTATTTT. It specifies CASSGTSGRLRTDTQYF.

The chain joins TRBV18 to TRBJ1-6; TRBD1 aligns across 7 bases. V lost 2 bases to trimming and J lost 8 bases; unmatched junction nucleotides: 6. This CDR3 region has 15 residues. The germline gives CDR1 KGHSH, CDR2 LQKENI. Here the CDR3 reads CASSPWTGRDSPLHF. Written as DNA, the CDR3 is TGTGCCAGCTCACCATGGACAGGCCGAGATTCACCCCTCCACTTT.